This record concerns one T cell receptor (beta chain) sequence. This CDR3 has 14 amino acids. The V end was cut by 5 bases, the J end by 4 bases, with 13 bases between. Germline CDR1 and CDR2: SEHNR and FQNEAQ (reference sequence). Up to about 2 ug genomic DNA was used for TCRB CDR3 amplification. Primers: 60 V beta forward and 13 J beta reverse. Measured with immunoSEQ multiplex PCR; TCRdb has only the in-frame clones, and not every one. This table has 35,000 to 40,000 clones, roughly four fifths appearing once. These data come from a study of glioma-infiltrating T cells after dendritic cell vaccination.

The chain joins TRBV7-9 to TRBJ2-3; D is ambiguous. The TCR comes from a human donor with glioblastoma. Sequences were derived from blood, sampled before dendritic cell vaccination. The CDR3 bases are TGTGCCAGCAGCCCCACCGTAGTCGCAGATACGCAGTATTTT. Protein: CASSPTVVADTQYF.